This passage covers 4 T cell receptor beta chains from one sample sequenced in a study of blood T cell repertoires in COVID-19 (TCRdb year 2020). The library was obtained by the immunoSEQ multiplex PCR assay. TCRdb stores this immuneACCESS table with in-frame sequences only. Part of the clones is absent; in the studies checked, under half of the shortfall reflects unresolved V genes, and no reason is known for the rest. This sample holds around 300,000 clones; just under 90% were observed only once. The ten largest clones take up about 2% of the sample. Sequencing was performed on PBMCs or T cells enriched from blood (not recorded which). The receptors were gathered from a woman aged 55-69 years who had recovered from COVID-19.

In this sample, this clone turned up once. The J gene is TRBJ2-7, the V gene TRBV13, with D perhaps TRBD2 (5 bases). The CDR3 length is 11 residues. V gave up 4 bases and J gave up 7 bases, with 8 bases separating them. The germline V gene encodes CDR1 PRHDT and CDR2 FYEKMQ (reference sequence). The CDR3 DNA follows: TGTGCCAGCAGCTCGGGGAGAGAGCAGTACTTC. As protein: CASSSGREQYF.

Here the CDR3 DNA reads TGTGCCAGCAGCCAAGTGGGGGGGTACTTGAACACTGAAGCTTTCTTT. This encodes CASSQVGGYLNTEAFF. The V and J genes are TRBV3-1 (or the pseudogene TRBV3-2) and TRBJ1-1, with a tentative D call TRBD1 (5 bases). The CDR3 runs 16 residues. Trimming took 1 base from V and 0 from J, leaving 12 bases between them. Germline V gene data show CDR1 as LGHDT and CDR2 as YNNKEL (reference sequence).

In regard to this clone: Other DNA sequences in this specimen translate into the identical CDR3. The chain uses TRBV28 and TRBJ2-7; D not certain. CDR3 length: 12 amino acids. Germline lookup yields CDR1 MDHEN and CDR2 SYDVKM. The V end lost 1 base, the J end lost 4 bases, and 5 bases lay between the germline ends. The CDR3 is CASSLSRYEQYF. The CDR3 nucleotides are TGTGCCAGCAGTTTATCTCGGTACGAGCAGTACTTC.

Comments on this clone: Other DNA sequences from this sample encode an identical CDR3 as well. The genes are TRBV6-5 and TRBJ2-6; D uncertain. The CDR3 runs 15 residues. Germline V CDR1 and CDR2: MNHEY, SVGAGI. Trimming stripped 0 bases from V and 0 bases from J, with 3 bases between. The DNA for the CDR3 is TGTGCCAGCAGTTACTCCAGCTCTGGGGCCAACGTCCTGACTTTC. Its translation is CASSYSSSGANVLTF.